This T cell receptor (beta chain) was found in a study of cytomegalovirus exposure and HLA in healthy donors. Study results and caveats: CMV serostatus alone was available as immune exposure information. Previously analyzed data showed that most TCR beta V segments were productive at a frequency of about 90% or about 30%.

Notes on this clone: Its antigen is as yet unknown.

At the time of sampling, donors were nominally healthy, though unrecorded immune exposures were likely. CDR1 and CDR2 (germline): SGHDN, FVKESK. This CDR3 region has 18 residues. Trimming removed 3 bases from V and 4 bases from J, with 22 bases in between. Primers included in the PCR were 60 Vbeta and 13 Jbeta primers. This table comes from immunoSEQ multiplex PCR, and its TCRdb copy is limited to in-frame clones, with some not included. The table has 150,000 to 200,000 clones, roughly 70% seen once. The TCR sequence derives from a woman aged 40 to 49 in good health and CMV-seropositive. The sequencing input was PBMCs. The chain combines TRBV14 with TRBJ1-5; possibly TRBD1 for D (5 bases). CDR3 nucleotides: TGTGCCAGCAGCCAGGTGGATGGCAGGGTATCCTATAATCAGCCCCAGCATTTT. The encoded protein is CASSQVDGRVSYNQPQHF. The full variable domain, its missing parts supplied by reference TRBV14 and TRBJ1-5, is EAGVTQFPSHSVIEKGQTVTLRCDPISGHDNLYWYRRVMGKEIKFLLHFVKESKQDESGMPNNRFLAERTGGTYSTLKVQPAELEDSGVYFCASSQVDGRVSYNQPQHFGDGTRLSIL.